This TCR beta chain came from a study of blood T cell repertoires in COVID-19. Study overall: Samples representing acute and convalescent COVID-19 were sourced from the United States, Italy and Spain. The cDNA or gDNA used as material had been derived from T cells, B-cell-depleted T cells, or PBMCs.

As originally analysed: Amplification with reference gene primers provided the estimates of nucleated cell counts. The protocol was immunoSEQ multiplex PCR, while the TCRdb copy is restricted to in-frame clones and leaves out a portion. V and J calls and clone size come straight from that table; D and trimming were deduced from the DNA. Among some 200,000 clones listed, 70% to 85% were seen once. The table lists this clone with a count of one. The CDR3 runs to 14 residues. The V gene lost 0 bases and the J gene lost 2 bases, with 8 bases spanning the gap. The germline V gene has CDR1 MNHEY and CDR2 SMNVEV (reference sequence).

Specimen: peripheral blood. This chain links TRBV27 with TRBJ2-7, with TRBD1 as a possible D gene (5 bases). This clonotype was obtained from a human donor in a cohort sampled during active COVID-19. The CDR3 sequence: CASSLSGVAYEQYF. The CDR3, as DNA: TGTGCCAGCAGTTTATCAGGGGTAGCCTACGAGCAGTACTTC.